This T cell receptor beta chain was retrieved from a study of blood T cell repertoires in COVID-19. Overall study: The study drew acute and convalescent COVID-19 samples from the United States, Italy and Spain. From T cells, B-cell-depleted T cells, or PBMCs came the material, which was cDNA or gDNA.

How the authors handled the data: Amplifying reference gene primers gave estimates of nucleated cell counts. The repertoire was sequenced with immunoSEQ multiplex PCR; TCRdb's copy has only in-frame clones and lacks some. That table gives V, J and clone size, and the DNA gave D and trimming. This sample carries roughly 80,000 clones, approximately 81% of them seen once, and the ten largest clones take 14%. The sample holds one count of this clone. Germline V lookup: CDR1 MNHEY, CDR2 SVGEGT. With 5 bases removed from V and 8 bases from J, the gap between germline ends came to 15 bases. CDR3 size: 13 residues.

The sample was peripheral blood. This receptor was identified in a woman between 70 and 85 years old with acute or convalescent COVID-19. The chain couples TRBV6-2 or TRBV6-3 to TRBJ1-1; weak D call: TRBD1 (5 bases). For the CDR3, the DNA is TGTGCCAGCAGTCCGCCGACAGCCACCGAAGCTTTCTTT. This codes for CASSPPTATEAFF.